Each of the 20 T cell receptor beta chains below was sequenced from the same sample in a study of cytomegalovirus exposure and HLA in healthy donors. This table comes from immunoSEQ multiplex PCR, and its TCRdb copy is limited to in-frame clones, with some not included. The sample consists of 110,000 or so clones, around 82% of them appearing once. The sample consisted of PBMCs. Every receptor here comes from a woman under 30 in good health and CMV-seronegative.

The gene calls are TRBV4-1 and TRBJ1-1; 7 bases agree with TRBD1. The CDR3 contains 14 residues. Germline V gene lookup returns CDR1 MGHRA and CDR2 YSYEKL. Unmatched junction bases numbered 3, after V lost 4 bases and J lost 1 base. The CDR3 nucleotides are TGCGCCAGCAGCCCAGGGGGAGAGAACACTGAAGCTTTCTTT. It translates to CASSPGGENTEAFF.

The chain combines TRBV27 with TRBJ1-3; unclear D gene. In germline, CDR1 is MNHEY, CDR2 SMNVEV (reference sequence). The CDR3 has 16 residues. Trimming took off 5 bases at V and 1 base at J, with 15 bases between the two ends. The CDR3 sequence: CASSPVSGNSGNTIYF. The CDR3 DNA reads TGTGCCAGCAGTCCCGTGAGCGGGAATTCTGGAAACACCATATATTTT.

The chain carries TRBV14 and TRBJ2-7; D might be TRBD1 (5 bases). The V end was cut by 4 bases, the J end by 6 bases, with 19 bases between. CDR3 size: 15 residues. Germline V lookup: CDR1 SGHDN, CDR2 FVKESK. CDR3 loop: CASSPLWTTRGEQYF. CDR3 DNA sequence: TGTGCCAGCAGCCCCCTTTGGACCACAAGGGGCGAGCAGTACTTC.

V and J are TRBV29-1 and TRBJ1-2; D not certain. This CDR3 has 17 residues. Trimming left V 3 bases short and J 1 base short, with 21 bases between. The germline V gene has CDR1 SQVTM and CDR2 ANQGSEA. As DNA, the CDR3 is TGCAGCGTTGATAGTCTCTTGAACAGCCGTTATAACTATGGCTACACCTTC. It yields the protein CSVDSLLNSRYNYGYTF.

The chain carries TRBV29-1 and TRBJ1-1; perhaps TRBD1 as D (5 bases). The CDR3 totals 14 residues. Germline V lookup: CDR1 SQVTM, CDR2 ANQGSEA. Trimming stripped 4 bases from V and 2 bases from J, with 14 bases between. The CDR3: CSVVIPDRNTEAFF. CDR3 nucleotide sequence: TGCAGCGTTGTCATTCCTGACAGAAACACTGAAGCTTTCTTT.

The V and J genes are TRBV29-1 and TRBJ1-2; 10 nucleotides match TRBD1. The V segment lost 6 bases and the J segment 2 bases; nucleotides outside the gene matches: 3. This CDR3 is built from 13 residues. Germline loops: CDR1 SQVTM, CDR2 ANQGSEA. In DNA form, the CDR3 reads TGCAGCGTGGGACAGGGGCAAAACTATGGCTACACCTTC. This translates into CSVGQGQNYGYTF.

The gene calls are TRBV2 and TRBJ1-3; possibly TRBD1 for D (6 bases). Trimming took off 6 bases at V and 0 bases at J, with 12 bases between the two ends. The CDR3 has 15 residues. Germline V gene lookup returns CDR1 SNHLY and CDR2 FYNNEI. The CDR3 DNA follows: TGTGCCAGCAGCCAACAGGGAGTCTCTGGAAACACCATATATTTT. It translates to CASSQQGVSGNTIYF.

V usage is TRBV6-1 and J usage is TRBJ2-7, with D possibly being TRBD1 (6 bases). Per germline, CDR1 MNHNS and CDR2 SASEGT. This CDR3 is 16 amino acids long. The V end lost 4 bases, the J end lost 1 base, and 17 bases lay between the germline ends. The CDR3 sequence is CASSVDRFGASYEQYF. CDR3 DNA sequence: TGTGCCAGCAGTGTTGACAGGTTCGGAGCATCCTACGAGCAGTACTTC.

CDR3 sequence: CASSSGGTSGAETQYF. Here the CDR3 DNA reads TGCGCCAGCAGCTCCGGCGGGACTAGCGGGGCAGAGACCCAGTACTTC. The genes are TRBV4-1 and TRBJ2-5; the match to TRBD2 covers 13 bases. CDR1 is MGHRA and CDR2 is YSYEKL in the germline V gene. Unmatched junction bases numbered 7, after V lost 5 bases and J lost 4 bases. The CDR3 loop spans 16 amino acids.

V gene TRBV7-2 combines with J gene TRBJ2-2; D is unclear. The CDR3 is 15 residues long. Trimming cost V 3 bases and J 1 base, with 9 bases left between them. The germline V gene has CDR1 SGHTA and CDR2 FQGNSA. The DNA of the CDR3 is TGTGCCAGCAGCTTGAACCCAGGGAACACCGGGGAGCTGTTTTTT. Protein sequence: CASSLNPGNTGELFF.

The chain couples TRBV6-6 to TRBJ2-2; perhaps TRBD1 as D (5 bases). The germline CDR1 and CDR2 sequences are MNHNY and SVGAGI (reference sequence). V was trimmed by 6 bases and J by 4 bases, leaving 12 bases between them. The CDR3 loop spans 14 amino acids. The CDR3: CASRFIQGTGELFF. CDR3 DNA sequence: TGTGCCAGCAGATTTATCCAGGGCACCGGGGAGCTGTTTTTT.

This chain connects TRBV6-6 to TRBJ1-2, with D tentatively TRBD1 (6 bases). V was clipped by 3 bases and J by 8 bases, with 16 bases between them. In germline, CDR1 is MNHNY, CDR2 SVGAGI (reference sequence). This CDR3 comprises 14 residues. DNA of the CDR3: TGTGCCAGCAGTTATTCGACCGGGACACTGGGCTACACCTTC. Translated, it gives CASSYSTGTLGYTF.

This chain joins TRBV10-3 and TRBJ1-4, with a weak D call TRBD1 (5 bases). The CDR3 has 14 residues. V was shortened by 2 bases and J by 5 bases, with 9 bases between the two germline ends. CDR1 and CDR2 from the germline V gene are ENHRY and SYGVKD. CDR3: CAISEGALNEKLFF. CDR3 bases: TGTGCCATCAGTGAGGGGGCCCTGAATGAAAAACTGTTTTTT.

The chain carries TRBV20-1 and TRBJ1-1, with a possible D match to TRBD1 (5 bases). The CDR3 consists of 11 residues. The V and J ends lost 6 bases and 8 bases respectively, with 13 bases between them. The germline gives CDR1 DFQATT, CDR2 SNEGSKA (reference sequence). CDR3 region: CSASSGYEAFF. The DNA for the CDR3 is TGCAGTGCGAGCTCAGGGTACGAAGCTTTCTTT.

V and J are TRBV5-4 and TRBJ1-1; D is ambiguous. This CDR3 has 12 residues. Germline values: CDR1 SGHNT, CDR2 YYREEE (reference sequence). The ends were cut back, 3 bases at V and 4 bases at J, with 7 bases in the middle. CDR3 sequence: CASSYRGTEAFF. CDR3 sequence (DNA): TGTGCCAGCAGCTACCGGGGCACTGAAGCTTTCTTT.

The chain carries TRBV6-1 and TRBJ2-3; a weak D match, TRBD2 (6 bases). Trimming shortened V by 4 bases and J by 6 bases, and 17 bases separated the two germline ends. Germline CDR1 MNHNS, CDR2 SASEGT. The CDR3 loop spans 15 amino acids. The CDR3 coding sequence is TGTGCCAGCAGTGCCGGAGCTAGCGCAGCCGATACGCAGTATTTT. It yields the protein CASSAGASAADTQYF.

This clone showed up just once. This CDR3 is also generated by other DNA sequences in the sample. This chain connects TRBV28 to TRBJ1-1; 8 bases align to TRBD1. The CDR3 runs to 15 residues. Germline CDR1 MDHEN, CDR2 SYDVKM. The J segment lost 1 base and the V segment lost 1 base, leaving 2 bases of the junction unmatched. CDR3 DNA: TGTGCCAGCAGTTTATTAGGACAGGGGAACACTGAAGCTTTCTTT. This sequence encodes CASSLLGQGNTEAFF.

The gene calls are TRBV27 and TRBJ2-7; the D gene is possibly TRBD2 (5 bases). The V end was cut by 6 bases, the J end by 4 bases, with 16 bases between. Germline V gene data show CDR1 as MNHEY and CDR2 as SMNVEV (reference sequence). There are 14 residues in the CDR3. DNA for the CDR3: TGTGCCAGCAGCCCTCCGGGGTTAGTTTACGAGCAGTACTTC. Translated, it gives CASSPPGLVYEQYF.

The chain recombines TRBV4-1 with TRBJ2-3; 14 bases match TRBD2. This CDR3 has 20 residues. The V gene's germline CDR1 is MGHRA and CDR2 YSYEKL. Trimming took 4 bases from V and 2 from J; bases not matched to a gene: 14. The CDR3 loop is CASSRERESGLAGATDTQYF. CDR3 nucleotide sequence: TGCGCCAGCAGCCGAGAGCGTGAATCGGGACTAGCGGGGGCCACAGATACGCAGTATTTT.

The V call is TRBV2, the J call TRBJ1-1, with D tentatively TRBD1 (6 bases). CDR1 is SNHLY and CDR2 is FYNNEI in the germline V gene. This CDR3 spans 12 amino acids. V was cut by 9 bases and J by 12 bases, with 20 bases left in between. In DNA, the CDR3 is TGTGCCAGAAGAGCGGGGGGGGCCCGGACTTTCTTT. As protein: CARRAGGARTFF.